The 11 T cell receptor beta chains below come from one sample, sequenced in a study of OX40 agonist ivuxolimab in advanced cancers. Libraries were constructed by the immunoSEQ multiplex PCR assay. What TCRdb holds here is the immuneACCESS table cut down to in-frame rearrangements. Part of the clones is not present; checked against another copy, under half of the missing clones reflect an unresolved V gene, and the others are unexplained. Counted in this sample were about 15,000 clones; 80% of them appeared once. 30% to 40% of the sample is in the top ten clones. The specimen comprised CD4+ or CD8+ T cells sorted from blood, sampled in a trial of the OX40 agonist ivuxolimab. The source of these receptors is an adult with an advanced solid tumor such as melanoma, head and neck, liver or kidney cancer.

V is TRBV7-9 and J is TRBJ2-2; 11 positions match TRBD2. The germline CDR1 and CDR2 sequences are SEHNR and FQNEAQ (reference sequence). V trimming: 3 bases; J trimming: 0 bases; junction bases outside the gene matches: 9. The CDR3 is 19 amino acids. This chain's CDR3 is CASSFPRLAGGPNTGELFF. The CDR3 DNA is TGTGCCAGCAGCTTTCCGCGGCTAGCGGGAGGCCCGAACACCGGGGAGCTGTTTTTT.

This clone showed up just a few times. The chain uses TRBV29-1 and TRBJ1-2, with a tentative D call TRBD1 (6 bases). From germline, CDR1 is SQVTM and CDR2 ANQGSEA. CDR3 length: 13 amino acids. V lost 2 bases to trimming and J lost 3 bases, with 10 bases between them. The CDR3 bases are TGCAGCGTTGAAACAGGGTGGGACTATGGCTACACCTTC. Its protein product is CSVETGWDYGYTF.

This clone showed up just once. This chain connects TRBV6-5 to TRBJ2-1; the match to TRBD2 covers 12 bases. With 4 bases clipped from V and 6 bases from J, the junction kept 7 bases outside the gene matches. Germline V gene sequence: CDR1 MNHEY, CDR2 SVGAGI. The CDR3 has 16 amino acids. CDR3 sequence (DNA): TGTGCCAGCAGTTCGACTAGCGGGAGAGTGATCAATGAGCAGTTCTTC. Protein sequence: CASSSTSGRVINEQFF.

This clone rates as medium-sized. This chain uses TRBV7-9 with TRBJ1-5; D ambiguous. Trimming left V 7 bases short and J 2 bases short, with 6 bases between. The germline V gene has CDR1 SEHNR and CDR2 FQNEAQ (reference sequence). CDR3 length equals 12 residues. For the CDR3, the DNA is TGTGCCAGCACCCTGGGCAATCAGCCCCAGCATTTT. Translation: CASTLGNQPQHF.

This clone was counted between two and nine times. The chain links TRBV6-6 to TRBJ1-2, with a weak D call TRBD1 (6 bases). CDR1 and CDR2 from the germline V gene are MNHNY and SVGAGI (reference sequence). CDR3 length equals 13 residues. With 2 bases removed from V and 6 bases from J, the gap between germline ends came to 10 bases. In nucleotides, the CDR3 is TGTGCCAGCAGTTACGGCAGGACAGATGGCTACACCTTC. Its translation: CASSYGRTDGYTF.

This clone came up once. The chain has TRBV6-5 and TRBJ2-1; D unclear. The CDR3 is 11 amino acids. Germline-derived CDR1 and CDR2 are MNHEY and SVGAGI. V shed 4 bases and J shed 9 bases, with 7 bases lying between them. Here the CDR3 reads CASSFDGEQFF. The CDR3 coding sequence is TGTGCCAGCAGTTTTGATGGTGAGCAGTTCTTC.

The chain uses TRBV19 and TRBJ2-2, with D perhaps matching TRBD2 (6 bases). Per the germline V gene, CDR1 is LNHDA and CDR2 is SQIVND (reference sequence). The germline V and J ends were trimmed by 8 bases and 1 base, with 20 bases remaining between them. The length of the CDR3 is 17 residues. The CDR3 DNA reads TGTGCCAGTGAAAAAATATTCGGGGGAGGGAACACCGGGGAGCTGTTTTTT. The encoded protein is CASEKIFGGGNTGELFF.

This sequence joins TRBV10-2 and TRBJ1-1; TRBD1 might be the D (5 bases). Per the germline V gene, CDR1 is WSHSY and CDR2 is SAAADI. CDR3 length: 14 residues. V was shortened by 8 bases and J by 1 base, with 14 bases between the two germline ends. The CDR3 reads CASALYQGNTEAFF. In DNA form, the CDR3 reads TGCGCCAGCGCGCTTTACCAGGGGAACACTGAAGCTTTCTTT.

The V gene is TRBV7-3, the J gene TRBJ2-7; no clear D gene. Germline CDR1 is SGHTA and CDR2 is FQGTGA. The CDR3 totals 13 residues. V was cut by 2 bases and J by 5 bases, with 10 bases left in between. The CDR3 DNA is TGTGCCAGCAGCTTATCTGGCGGTAACGAGCAGTACTTC. This gives the protein CASSLSGGNEQYF.

The V and J genes are TRBV29-1 and TRBJ2-1; TRBD1 or TRBD2 may be the D gene (5 bases each). V dropped 5 bases and J dropped 5 bases, with 10 bases sitting between them. The CDR3 is 12 residues long. Germline CDR1 and CDR2: SQVTM and ANQGSEA. For the CDR3, the DNA is TGCAGCGTTCTCCGGGGCCACAATGAGCAGTTCTTC. Protein: CSVLRGHNEQFF.

This rearrangement joins TRBV19 to TRBJ2-7; TRBD1 agrees at 7 bases. This CDR3 has 14 residues. From germline, CDR1 is LNHDA and CDR2 SQIVND (reference sequence). Losses at the gene ends were 5 bases for V and 0 bases for J; bases not matched to a gene: 4. The CDR3 DNA is TGTGCCAGTAGTGAGACAGGGAGCTCCTACGAGCAGTACTTC. Amino acid sequence: CASSETGSSYEQYF.